This T cell receptor beta chain appears in the sequencing data of a study of Graves' ophthalmopathy and Graves' hyperthyroidism. Study-level results: Thyroid clonotypes that were expanded above 0.001 frequency mostly also appeared in blood.

Amplification from RNA transcripts yielded the TCR beta CDR3 regions. After a first-round RT-PCR with HTBI primers, a second-round multiplex PCR was run. Each CDR3 protein is one row after TCRdb ran MiXCR on the multiplex PCR reads. The sample includes around 600,000 distinct CDR3 sequences, about 40% seen only once; the top ten take 3.3%. The CDR3 runs 14 residues. Germline CDR1 reads SEHNR; CDR2 reads FQNEAQ (reference sequence). Trimming cost V 4 bases and J 2 bases, with 12 bases left between them. A remark on this clonotype: The target antigen is unknown. A much larger clonotype is one base distant, so this may be a read error.

Sequencing was performed on peripheral blood. V and J are TRBV7-9 and TRBJ2-7, with D possibly called TRBD1 or TRBD2 (5 bases each). The clonotype was recovered from an adult man with Graves' ophthalmopathy. CDR3 in DNA: TGTGCCAGCAGCTCCCCCGGGGCAGCCTACGAGCAGTACTTC. Translation gives CASSSPGAAYEQYF. The variable domain in full, completed from reference TRBV7-9 and TRBJ2-7, reads DTGVSQNPRHKITKRGQNVTFRCDPISEHNRLYWYRQTLGQGPEFLTYFQNEAQLEKSRLLSDRFSAERPKGSFSTLEIQRTEQGDSAMYLCASSSPGAAYEQYFGPGTRLTVT.